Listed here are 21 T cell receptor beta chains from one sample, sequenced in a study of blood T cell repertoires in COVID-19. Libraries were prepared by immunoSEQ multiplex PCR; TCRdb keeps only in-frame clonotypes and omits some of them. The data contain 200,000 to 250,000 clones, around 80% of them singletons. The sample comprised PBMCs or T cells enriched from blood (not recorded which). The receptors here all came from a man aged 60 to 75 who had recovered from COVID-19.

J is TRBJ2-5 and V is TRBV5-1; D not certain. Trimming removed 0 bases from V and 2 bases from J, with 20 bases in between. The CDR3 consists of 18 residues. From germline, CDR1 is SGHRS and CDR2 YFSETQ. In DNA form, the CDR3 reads TGCGCCAGCAGCTTGGGATTGGATTTTAGCCTAGATCAAGAGACCCAGTACTTC. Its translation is CASSLGLDFSLDQETQYF.

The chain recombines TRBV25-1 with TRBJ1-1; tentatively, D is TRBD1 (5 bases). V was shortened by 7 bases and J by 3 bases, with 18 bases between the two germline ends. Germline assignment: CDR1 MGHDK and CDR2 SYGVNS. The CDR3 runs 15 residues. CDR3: CASTTPRGGDTEAFF. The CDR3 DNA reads TGTGCCAGCACCACCCCGCGGGGGGGAGACACTGAAGCTTTCTTT. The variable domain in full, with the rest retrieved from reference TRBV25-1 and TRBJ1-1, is EADIYQTPRYLVIGTGKKITLECSQTMGHDKMYWYQQDPGMELHLIHYSYGVNSTEKGDLSSESTVSRIRTEHFPLTLESARPSHTSQYLCASTTPRGGDTEAFFGQGTRLTVV.

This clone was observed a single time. The CDR3 bases are TGTGCCAGCTCACCACTAAAAGAGACCCAGTACTTC. It translates to CASSPLKETQYF. The chain employs TRBV18 and TRBJ2-5; D not resolved. CDR3 length equals 12 residues. The V end lost 1 base, the J end lost 3 bases, and 3 bases lay between the germline ends. Per germline, CDR1 KGHSH and CDR2 LQKENI.

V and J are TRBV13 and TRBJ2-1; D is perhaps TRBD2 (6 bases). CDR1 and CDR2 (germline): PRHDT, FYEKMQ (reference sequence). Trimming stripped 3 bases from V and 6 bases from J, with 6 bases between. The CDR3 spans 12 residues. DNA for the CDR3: TGTGCCAGCAGCTTTAGCGGCAATGAGCAGTTCTTC. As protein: CASSFSGNEQFF.

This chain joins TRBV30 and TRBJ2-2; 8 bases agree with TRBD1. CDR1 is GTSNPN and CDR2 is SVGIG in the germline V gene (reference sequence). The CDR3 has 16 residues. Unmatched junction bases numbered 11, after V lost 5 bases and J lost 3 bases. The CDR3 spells CAWGRGQGAYTGELFF. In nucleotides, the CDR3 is TGTGCCTGGGGGAGAGGCCAGGGGGCTTACACCGGGGAGCTGTTTTTT.

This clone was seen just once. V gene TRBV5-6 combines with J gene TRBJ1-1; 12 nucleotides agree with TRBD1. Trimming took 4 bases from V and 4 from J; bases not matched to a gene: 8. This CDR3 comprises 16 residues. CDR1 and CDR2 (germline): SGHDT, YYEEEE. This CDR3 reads CASSPGQGARGTEAFF. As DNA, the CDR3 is TGTGCCAGCAGCCCGGGACAGGGGGCGCGGGGCACTGAAGCTTTCTTT.

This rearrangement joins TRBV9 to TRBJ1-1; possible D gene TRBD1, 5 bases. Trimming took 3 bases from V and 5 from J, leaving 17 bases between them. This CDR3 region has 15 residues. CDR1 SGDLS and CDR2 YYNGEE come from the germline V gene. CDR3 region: CASSGTVGGGTEAFF. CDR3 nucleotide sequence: TGTGCCAGCAGCGGAACAGTGGGGGGAGGGACTGAAGCTTTCTTT.

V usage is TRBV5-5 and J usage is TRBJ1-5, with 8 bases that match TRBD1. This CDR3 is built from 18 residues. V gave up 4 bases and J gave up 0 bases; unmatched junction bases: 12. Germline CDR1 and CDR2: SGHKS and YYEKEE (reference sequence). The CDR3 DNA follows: TGTGCCAGCAGCCCGGAAATAACAGGGGGATATAGCAATCAGCCCCAGCATTTT. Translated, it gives CASSPEITGGYSNQPQHF.

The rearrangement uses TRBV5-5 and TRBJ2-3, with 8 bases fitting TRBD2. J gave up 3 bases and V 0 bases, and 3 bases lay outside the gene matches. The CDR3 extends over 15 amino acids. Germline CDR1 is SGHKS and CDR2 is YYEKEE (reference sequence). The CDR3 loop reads CASSLEQRGTDTQYF. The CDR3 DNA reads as TGTGCCAGCAGCTTGGAGCAGCGGGGGACAGATACGCAGTATTTT.

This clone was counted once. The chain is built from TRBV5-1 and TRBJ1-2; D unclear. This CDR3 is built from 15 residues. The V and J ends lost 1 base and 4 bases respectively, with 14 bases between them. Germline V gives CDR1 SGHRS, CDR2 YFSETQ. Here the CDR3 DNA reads TGCGCCAGCAGCTTGTTGGGCCAGTTAGGCTATGGCTACACCTTC. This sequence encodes CASSLLGQLGYGYTF.

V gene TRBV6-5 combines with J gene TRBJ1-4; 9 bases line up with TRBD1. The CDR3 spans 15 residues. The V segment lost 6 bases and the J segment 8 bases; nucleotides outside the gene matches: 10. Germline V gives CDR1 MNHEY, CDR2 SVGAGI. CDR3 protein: CASRPTGGIGEKLFF. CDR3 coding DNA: TGTGCCAGCAGGCCTACAGGGGGCATCGGGGAAAAACTGTTTTTT.

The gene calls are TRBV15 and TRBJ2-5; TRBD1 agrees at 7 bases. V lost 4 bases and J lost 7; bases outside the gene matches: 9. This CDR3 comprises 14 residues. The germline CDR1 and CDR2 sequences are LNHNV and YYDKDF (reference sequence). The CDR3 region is CATSKDRALGTQYF. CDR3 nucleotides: TGTGCCACCAGCAAAGACAGGGCCCTGGGGACCCAGTACTTC.

The chain's CDR3 is CASSQDRASAETQYF. The CDR3 nucleotides read TGTGCCAGCAGCCAAGATCGGGCTAGCGCAGAGACCCAGTACTTC. V gene TRBV3-1 (or the pseudogene TRBV3-2) combines with J gene TRBJ2-5, with TRBD2 as a possible D gene (6 bases). The V end was cut by 0 bases, the J end by 4 bases, with 12 bases between. The CDR3 length is 15 residues. Germline assignment: CDR1 LGHDT and CDR2 YNNKEL (reference sequence).

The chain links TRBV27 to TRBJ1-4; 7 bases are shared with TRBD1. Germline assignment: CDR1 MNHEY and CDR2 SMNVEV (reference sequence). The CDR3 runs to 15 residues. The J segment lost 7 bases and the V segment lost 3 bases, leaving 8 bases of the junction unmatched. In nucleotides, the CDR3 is TGTGCCAGCAGTTTTTATGGCAGGGGGGCTGAAAAACTGTTTTTT. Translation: CASSFYGRGAEKLFF.

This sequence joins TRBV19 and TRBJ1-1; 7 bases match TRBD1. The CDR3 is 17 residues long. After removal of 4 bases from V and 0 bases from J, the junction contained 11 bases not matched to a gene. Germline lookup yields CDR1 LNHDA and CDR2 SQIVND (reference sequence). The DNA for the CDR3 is TGTGCCAGTAGTACAACCCTAGGGACAGACATGAACACTGAAGCTTTCTTT. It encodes CASSTTLGTDMNTEAFF.

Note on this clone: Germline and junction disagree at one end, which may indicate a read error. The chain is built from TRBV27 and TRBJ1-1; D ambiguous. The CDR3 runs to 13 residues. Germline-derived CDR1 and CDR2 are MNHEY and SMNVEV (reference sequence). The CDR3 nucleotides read TGTGCCAGCAGAAAACAAGTGAATACTGAAGCTTTCTTT. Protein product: CASRKQVNTEAFF.

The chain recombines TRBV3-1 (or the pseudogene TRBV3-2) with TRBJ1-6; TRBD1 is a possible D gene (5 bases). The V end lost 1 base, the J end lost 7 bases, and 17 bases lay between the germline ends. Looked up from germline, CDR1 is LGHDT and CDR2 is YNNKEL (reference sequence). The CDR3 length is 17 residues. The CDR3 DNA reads TGTGCCAGCAGCCAAGCCCTCACAGGATGGGTAAATTCACCCCTCCACTTT. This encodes CASSQALTGWVNSPLHF.

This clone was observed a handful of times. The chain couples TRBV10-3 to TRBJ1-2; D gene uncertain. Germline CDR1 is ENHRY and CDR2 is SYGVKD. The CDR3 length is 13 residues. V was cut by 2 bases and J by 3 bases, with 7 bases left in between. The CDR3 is CAISEGSDYGYTF. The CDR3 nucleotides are TGTGCCATCAGTGAGGGCAGCGACTATGGCTACACCTTC.

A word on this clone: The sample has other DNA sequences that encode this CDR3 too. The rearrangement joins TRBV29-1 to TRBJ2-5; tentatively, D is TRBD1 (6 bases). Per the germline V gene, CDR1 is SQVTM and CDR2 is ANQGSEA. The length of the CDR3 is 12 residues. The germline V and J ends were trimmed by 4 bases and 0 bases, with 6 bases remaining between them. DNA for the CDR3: TGCAGCGTTGGGACAGACCAAGAGACCCAGTACTTC. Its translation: CSVGTDQETQYF.

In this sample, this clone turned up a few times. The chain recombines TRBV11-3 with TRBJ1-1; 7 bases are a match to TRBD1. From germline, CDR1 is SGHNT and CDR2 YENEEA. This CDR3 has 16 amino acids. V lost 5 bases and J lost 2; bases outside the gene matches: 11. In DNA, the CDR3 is TGTGCCAGCAGCCCCCCGACAGGGACGGGTAACACTGAAGCTTTCTTT. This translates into CASSPPTGTGNTEAFF.

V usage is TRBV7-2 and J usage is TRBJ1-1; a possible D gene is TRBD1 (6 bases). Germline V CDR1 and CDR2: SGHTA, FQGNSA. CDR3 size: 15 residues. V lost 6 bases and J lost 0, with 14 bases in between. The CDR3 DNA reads TGTGCCAGCAGTTGGACAGCGTCCATGAACACTGAAGCTTTCTTT. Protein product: CASSWTASMNTEAFF. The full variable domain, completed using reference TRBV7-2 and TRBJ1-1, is GAGVSQSPSNKVTEKGKDVELRCDPISGHTALYWYRQSLGQGLEFLIYFQGNSAPDKSGLPSDRFSAERTGGSVSTLTIQRTQQEDSAVYLCASSWTASMNTEAFFGQGTRLTVV.